These T cell receptor beta chains were read from a single sample in a study of T cell responses to AZD1222 COVID-19 vaccine. Using immunoSEQ multiplex PCR, the repertoire was profiled, and TCRdb retains in-frame clones only, with some absent. The sample consists of fewer than 110,000 clones, around 91% of them appearing once. The sample was peripheral blood, taken on day 0 of AZD1222 vaccination. These receptor sequences come from an adult in good health. The CDR3 runs from the conserved cysteine through the conserved F or W. A D gene is named only where the DNA matches it firmly. Only part of the rows carry a size: once, few, many, or a class if the clone is expanded.

V gene	clone size	J gene	D gene	CDR3 protein	CDR3 DNA
TRBV9	NA	TRBJ2-2	TRBD1	CASSGWTGDGVTGELFF	TGTGCCAGCAGCGGCTGGACAGGGGACGGGGTAACGGGGGAGCTGTTTTTT
TRBV6-2/TRBV6-3	few	TRBJ1-3	NA	CASSYSFSDTIYF	TGTGCCAGCAGTTACTCTTTCTCGGACACCATATATTTT
TRBV5-1	once	TRBJ2-7	TRBD2	CASSWTLSGGGYEQYF	TGCGCCAGCAGCTGGACCCTTAGCGGGGGGGGCTACGAGCAGTACTTC
TRBV14	NA	TRBJ1-4	NA	CASSQVFGQSYEKLFF	TGTGCCAGCAGCCAAGTTTTTGGACAAAGCTATGAAAAACTGTTTTTT
TRBV19	few	TRBJ2-7	NA	CASSDTGEQYF	TGTGCCAGTAGCGATACGGGGGAGCAGTACTTC
TRBV5-3	few	TRBJ2-7	TRBD2	CARSFPRGTSGGAIPYEQYF	TGTGCCAGAAGCTTCCCCCGAGGGACTAGCGGGGGGGCCATTCCCTACGAGCAGTACTTC
TRBV19	NA	TRBJ2-2	NA	CASSIYRDTGELFF	TGTGCCAGTAGTATTTATCGGGACACCGGGGAGCTGTTTTTT
TRBV4-3	NA	TRBJ1-3	NA	CASSQWPGGDDSGNTIYF	TGCGCCAGCAGCCAATGGCCCGGGGGCGACGACTCTGGAAACACCATATATTTT
TRBV14	once	TRBJ2-5	NA	CASSFQETQYF	TGTGCCAGCAGCTTTCAAGAGACCCAGTACTTC
TRBV19	NA	TRBJ1-1	TRBD1	CASSISSGQAIWGAFF	TGTGCCAGTAGTATATCTTCGGGACAGGCCATTTGGGGGGCTTTCTTT
TRBV19	NA	TRBJ1-5	NA	CASSTAWPGEKTYSNQPQHF	TGTGCCAGTAGCACCGCGTGGCCGGGAGAAAAAACCTATAGCAATCAGCCCCAGCATTTT
TRBV7-2	NA	TRBJ2-1	TRBD2	CASSSRGGLDEQFF	TGTGCCAGCAGCTCCCGGGGGGGCCTTGATGAGCAGTTCTTC
TRBV24-1	NA	TRBJ2-2	NA	CATSDLAGELFF	TGTGCCACCAGTGATTTGGCCGGGGAGCTGTTTTTT
TRBV30	NA	TRBJ2-2	NA	CAWSGTLTGELFF	TGTGCCTGGAGTGGGACACTAACCGGGGAGCTGTTTTTT
TRBV6-2/TRBV6-3	NA	TRBJ2-7	NA	CASSYSGSRSVQYF	TGTGCCAGCAGTTACTCGGGCAGCCGGTCCGTCCAGTACTTC
TRBV9	NA	TRBJ2-7	NA	CASSVGAAYEQYF	TGTGCCAGCAGCGTAGGTGCCGCCTACGAGCAGTACTTC
TRBV18	NA	TRBJ2-2	TRBD1	CASSLRTGRTGELFF	TGTGCCAGCTCACTAAGGACAGGGCGCACCGGGGAGCTGTTTTTT
TRBV14	NA	TRBJ2-5	NA	CASSQARETQYF	TGTGCCAGCAGCCAAGCCAGAGAGACCCAGTACTTC
TRBV5-6	NA	TRBJ1-1	TRBD1	CASSSDRTGRFSGAEAFF	TGTGCCAGCAGTTCGGACCGGACAGGGAGGTTCTCTGGGGCTGAAGCTTTCTTT
TRBV6-6	NA	TRBJ2-5	TRBD1	CASSSTGPQETQYF	TGTGCCAGCAGTTCGACAGGGCCCCAAGAGACCCAGTACTTC
TRBV6-5	NA	TRBJ1-4	TRBD1	CASSYWGQGEKLFF	TGTGCCAGCAGTTACTGGGGACAGGGGGAAAAACTGTTTTTT
TRBV30	NA	TRBJ1-2	NA	CAYLPMGQYYGYTF	TGTGCCTATCTGCCTATGGGCCAATACTATGGCTACACCTTC
TRBV19	NA	TRBJ2-1	TRBD1	CASSPGWGQGAYNEQFF	TGTGCCAGTAGTCCTGGGTGGGGACAGGGTGCCTACAATGAGCAGTTCTTC
TRBV7-2	NA	TRBJ2-7	NA	CASSPGSSSYEQYF	TGTGCCAGCAGCCCCGGGTCGAGCTCCTACGAGCAGTACTTC
TRBV6-2/TRBV6-3	NA	TRBJ1-5	TRBD1	CASSYRPGGYSNQPQHF	TGTGCCAGCAGTTACCGGCCAGGGGGTTATAGCAATCAGCCCCAGCATTTT
TRBV5-5	NA	TRBJ2-1	TRBD2	CASRKNLAGYNEQFF	TGTGCCAGCAGGAAGAATCTAGCGGGGTACAATGAGCAGTTCTTC
TRBV5-6	NA	TRBJ2-5	NA	CASSLASEETQYF	TGTGCCAGCAGCTTGGCGTCGGAGGAGACCCAGTACTTC
TRBV6-6	NA	TRBJ1-2	NA	CASSFPGRTYGYTF	TGTGCCAGCAGTTTCCCGGGCAGAACCTATGGCTACACCTTC
TRBV7-3	NA	TRBJ2-7	NA	CASSLGASYEQYF	TGTGCCAGCAGCTTAGGGGCATCCTACGAGCAGTACTTC
TRBV19	NA	TRBJ2-7	TRBD2	CASSGRVGYEQYF	TGTGCCAGTAGTGGGAGGGTCGGGTACGAGCAGTACTTC
TRBV6-1	NA	TRBJ1-2	NA	CASSEVGYGYTF	TGTGCCAGCAGTGAAGTTGGCTATGGCTACACCTTC
TRBV6-1	NA	TRBJ1-2	TRBD1	CASSERGTEQVYGYTF	TGTGCCAGCAGTGAAAGGGGGACAGAACAAGTATATGGCTACACCTTC
TRBV14	NA	TRBJ1-1	TRBD1	CASSQRHLQGTEAFF	TGTGCCAGCAGCCAACGCCATTTACAGGGGACTGAAGCTTTCTTT
TRBV5-1	NA	TRBJ2-5	TRBD1	CASTLGQEETQYF	TGCGCCAGCACTTTGGGACAGGAAGAGACCCAGTACTTC
TRBV11-2	once	TRBJ1-4	NA	CASSPTRRVEKLFF	TGTGCCAGCAGCCCTACCCGGCGCGTTGAAAAACTGTTTTTT
TRBV29-1	NA	TRBJ2-2	NA	CSGSRAVGELFF	TGCAGCGGTTCCAGGGCGGTCGGGGAGCTGTTTTTT
TRBV15	NA	TRBJ2-7	NA	CATSRAHPREQYF	TGTGCCACCAGCAGAGCACACCCGCGCGAGCAGTACTTC
TRBV27	NA	TRBJ1-1	NA	CASSPGQYTEAFF	TGTGCCAGCAGTCCAGGACAGTACACTGAAGCTTTCTTT
TRBV5-1	few	TRBJ1-4	NA	CASSLVGQANEKLFF	TGCGCCAGCAGCTTGGTGGGGCAGGCTAATGAAAAACTGTTTTTT
TRBV9	NA	TRBJ1-4	NA	CASSPPSGKLFF	TGTGCCAGCAGCCCCCCGAGTGGGAAACTGTTTTTT
TRBV29-1	NA	TRBJ1-2	TRBD1	CSVGDSIFQGGGYTF	TGCAGCGTTGGAGACAGCATTTTTCAGGGGGGTGGCTACACCTTC
TRBV19	NA	TRBJ1-3	NA	CASSILDVPGNTIYF	TGTGCCAGTAGTATCTTAGACGTCCCTGGAAACACCATATATTTT
TRBV7-2	once	TRBJ1-5	NA	CASSSGGYQPQHF	TGTGCCAGCAGCTCTGGGGGTTATCAGCCCCAGCATTTT
TRBV6-6	NA	TRBJ1-3	NA	CASSYSTGNTIYF	TGTGCCAGCAGTTACTCGACGGGAAACACCATATATTTT
TRBV6-5	NA	TRBJ2-2	NA	CAIRVGGGGELFF	TGTGCCATCCGGGTTGGAGGCGGCGGGGAGCTGTTTTTT
TRBV7-2	once	TRBJ2-2	NA	CASSLVGWPGELFF	TGTGCCAGCAGCTTAGTGGGTTGGCCCGGGGAGCTGTTTTTT
TRBV21-1	NA	TRBJ2-7	NA	CASSKPPGMAPYEQYF	TGTGCCAGCAGCAAACCCCCAGGGATGGCACCCTACGAGCAGTACTTC
TRBV5-1	NA	TRBJ1-1	TRBD1	CASRGGTGGTEAFF	TGCGCCAGCCGGGGAGGGACAGGGGGCACTGAAGCTTTCTTT
TRBV5-1	NA	TRBJ1-3	TRBD1	CASSLPQTGVGNTIYF	TGCGCCAGCAGCTTGCCCCAGACAGGGGTTGGAAACACCATATATTTT
TRBV6-5	NA	TRBJ1-2	TRBD1	CASSFRQGDYGYTF	TGTGCCAGCAGTTTTCGACAGGGGGACTATGGCTACACCTTC
TRBV6-2/TRBV6-3	few	TRBJ1-3	NA	CASSFDISGNTIYF	TGTGCCAGCAGTTTCGACATCTCTGGAAACACCATATATTTT
TRBV16	NA	TRBJ2-7	TRBD1	CASSLKGTGYEQYF	TGTGCCAGCAGCCTAAAAGGGACAGGGTACGAGCAGTACTTC
TRBV6-5	NA	TRBJ2-7	NA	CASSYTEGSYEQYF	TGTGCCAGCAGTTACACGGAGGGATCCTACGAGCAGTACTTC
TRBV10-3	NA	TRBJ2-1	TRBD1	CATSAGTVYNEQFF	TGTGCCACCTCAGCCGGGACAGTCTACAATGAGCAGTTCTTC
TRBV10-3	once	TRBJ1-5	NA	CAISAGRDSNQPQHF	TGTGCCATCAGTGCGGGACGCGATAGCAATCAGCCCCAGCATTTT